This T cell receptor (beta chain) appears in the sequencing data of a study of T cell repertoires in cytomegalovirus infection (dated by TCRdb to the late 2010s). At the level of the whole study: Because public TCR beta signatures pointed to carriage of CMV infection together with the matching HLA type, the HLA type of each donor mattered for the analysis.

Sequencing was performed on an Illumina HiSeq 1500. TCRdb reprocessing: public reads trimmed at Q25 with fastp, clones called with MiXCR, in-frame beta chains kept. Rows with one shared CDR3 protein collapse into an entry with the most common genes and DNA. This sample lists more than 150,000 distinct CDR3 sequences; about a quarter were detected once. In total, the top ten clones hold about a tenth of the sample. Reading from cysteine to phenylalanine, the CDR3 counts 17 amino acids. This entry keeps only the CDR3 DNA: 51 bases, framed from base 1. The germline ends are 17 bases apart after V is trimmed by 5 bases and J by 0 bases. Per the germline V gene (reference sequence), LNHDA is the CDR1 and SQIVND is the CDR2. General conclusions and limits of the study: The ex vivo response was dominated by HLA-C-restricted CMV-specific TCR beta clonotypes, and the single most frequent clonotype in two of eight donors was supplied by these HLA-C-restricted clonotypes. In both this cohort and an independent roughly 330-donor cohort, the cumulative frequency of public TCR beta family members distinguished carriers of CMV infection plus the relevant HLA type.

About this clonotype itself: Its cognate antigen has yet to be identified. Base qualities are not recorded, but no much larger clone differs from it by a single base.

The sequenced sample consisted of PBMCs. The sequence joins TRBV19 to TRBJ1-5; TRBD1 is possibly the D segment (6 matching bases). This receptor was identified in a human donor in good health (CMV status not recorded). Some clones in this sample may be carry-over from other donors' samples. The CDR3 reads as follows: CASSARGTGSSNQPQHF. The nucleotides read TGTGCCAGTAGTGCTCGGGGTACAGGGAGTAGCAATCAGCCCCAGCATTTT.